Listed below are T cell receptor beta chains from one sample, sequenced in a study of T cells expressing NK-cell markers. One entry per CDR3 protein, without DNA, is what TCRdb gives after re-calling the 5' RACE reads. This repertoire includes about 540,000 distinct CDR3 sequences. Sequenced input: blood T cells: a sorted CD56 or NKG2C T cell subset, CD4+ or CD8+ T cells, or bulk PBMC T cells (not recorded which). The origin of the receptors is a man between 18 and 29 years old in good health. The CDR3 runs from the conserved cysteine through the conserved F or W.

CDR3 length	V gene	J gene	CDR3 protein
15	TRBV27	TRBJ1-1	CASSPRTELNTEAFF
16	TRBV20-1	TRBJ2-1	CSARNLGVSSYNEQFF
14	TRBV10-3	TRBJ2-3	CATQLAGGGDTQYF
13	TRBV10-3	TRBJ2-1	CAITTRLGDEQFF
13	TRBV5-5	TRBJ1-1	CASRLSLRTEAFF
13	TRBV12-3/TRBV12-4	TRBJ2-1	CASSGQLTGEQFF
15	TRBV7-2	TRBJ1-1	CASSLALGQGGEAFF
14	TRBV7-9	TRBJ2-5	CASSQPPPQETQYF
12	TRBV29-1	TRBJ2-1	CSVGRASNEQFF
19	TRBV7-2	TRBJ2-2	CASSLARTSGRAYTGELFF
14	TRBV15	TRBJ2-3	CATSGQGGTDTQYF
11	TRBV5-1	TRBJ2-2	CASSLFGELFF
15	TRBV18	TRBJ2-5	CASSPSGSRQETQYF
12	TRBV6-4	TRBJ2-2	CASKGSTGELFF
15	TRBV15	TRBJ1-5	CATSSGFRSNQPQHF
17	TRBV27	TRBJ2-2	CASSSPWGTGEVRELFF
12	TRBV28	TRBJ2-1	CATGSIAGAMFF
13	TRBV12-3/TRBV12-4	TRBJ1-1	CASKGQFHTEAFF
17	TRBV7-2	TRBJ2-1	CASSPVLAGGNYNEQFF
15	TRBV2	TRBJ2-1	CAGITSESSYNEQFF
16	TRBV12-3/TRBV12-4	TRBJ1-1	CASSLDWQGRNTEAFF
16	TRBV6-2/TRBV6-3	TRBJ2-1	CASSYLREGSYNEQFF
19	TRBV7-6	TRBJ2-1	CASSLYVAGGPMSYNEQFF
16	TRBV19	TRBJ2-2	CASVKRTGGNTGELFF
16	TRBV20-1	TRBJ2-1	CSARGGLAGTYNEQFF
12	TRBV5-1	TRBJ2-4	CASSLGGEPQYF
15	TRBV5-1	TRBJ2-3	CASSLSTGTSDTQYF
15	TRBV13	TRBJ2-1	CAITKTREAYNEQFF
14	TRBV6-1	TRBJ1-3	CASSPDPLGNTIYF
14	TRBV29-1	TRBJ1-2	CSVLDRGLGYGYTF
12	TRBV12-3/TRBV12-4	TRBJ2-1	CASSLVAVNQFF
13	TRBV19	TRBJ2-1	CASSRGLTNEQFF
12	TRBV20-1	TRBJ2-7	CSARTMAYEQYF
14	TRBV20-1	TRBJ2-3	CSAGPGQRGDTQYF
15	TRBV20-1	TRBJ2-1	CSAGVGGGSYNEQFF
20	TRBV10-3	TRBJ2-1	CAIRPDRDFAVQSSYNEQFF
16	TRBV19	TRBJ1-1	CASSAYRGLGNTEAFF
12	TRBV29-1	TRBJ1-2	CSVAQGSDGYTF
16	TRBV6-1	TRBJ2-1	CASSNRGLAGYNEQFF
14	TRBV10-3	TRBJ2-3	CAATSGRAPDTQYF
15	TRBV5-5	TRBJ2-1	CASSVEAALYNEQFF
15	TRBV9	TRBJ2-5	CASSVGGQGRETQYF
11	TRBV14	TRBJ2-1	CASSQEGGQFF
16	TRBV20-1	TRBJ2-1	CSAPGGLAGGYNEQFF